The entry below gives a single T cell receptor beta chain sequence along with its context. These data belong to a study of control samples from healthy donors and cancer patients. The germline V gene has CDR1 SGHTA and CDR2 FQGTGA. Germline trimming cut 4 bases from V and 5 bases from J; bases unmatched to any gene: 0. The CDR3 extends over 14 amino acids. Profiling relied on immunoSEQ multiplex PCR, and the TCRdb table lists in-frame clones only, not all of them. The sample carries tens of thousands of clones, about nine tenths recorded once. Sequences were obtained from PBMCs. The chain carries TRBV7-3 and TRBJ2-2, with TRBD2 identical over 11 bases. The clonotype comes from a woman aged 50 to 60 with colorectal cancer. CDR3 coding DNA: TGTGCCAGCAGCTGGACTAGCGGGACCGGGGAGCTGTTTTTT. Its translation is CASSWTSGTGELFF. Looking up the rest from reference TRBV7-3 and TRBJ2-2 gives the full variable domain: GAGVSQTPSNKVTEKGKYVELRCDPISGHTALYWYRQSLGQGPEFLIYFQGTGAADDSGLPNDRFFAVRPEGSVSTLKIQRTERGDSAVYLCASSWTSGTGELFFGEGSRLTVL.